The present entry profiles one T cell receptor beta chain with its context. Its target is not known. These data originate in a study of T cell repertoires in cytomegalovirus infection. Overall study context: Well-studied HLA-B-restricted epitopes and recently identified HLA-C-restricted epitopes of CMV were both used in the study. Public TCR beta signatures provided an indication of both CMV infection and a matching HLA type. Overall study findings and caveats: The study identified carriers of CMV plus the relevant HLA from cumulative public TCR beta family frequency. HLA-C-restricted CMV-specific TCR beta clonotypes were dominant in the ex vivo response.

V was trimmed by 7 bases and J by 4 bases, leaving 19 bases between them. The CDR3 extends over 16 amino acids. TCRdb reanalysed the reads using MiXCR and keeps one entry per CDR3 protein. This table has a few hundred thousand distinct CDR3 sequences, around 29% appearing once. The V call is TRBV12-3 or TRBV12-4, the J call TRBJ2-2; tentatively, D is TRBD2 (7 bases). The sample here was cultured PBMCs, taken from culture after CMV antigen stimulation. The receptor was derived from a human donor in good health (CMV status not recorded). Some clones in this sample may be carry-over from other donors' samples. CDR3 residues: CASIPREAGATGELFF. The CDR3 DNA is TGTGCCAGCATCCCTCGGGAGGCAGGGGCCACCGGGGAGCTGTTTTTT.